This T cell receptor (beta chain) is drawn from a study of early T cells in non-severe SARS-CoV-2 infection. Study results and caveats: Clonotype matching in VDJdb favored anti-spike CD8 responses and did not capture private and CD4 specificities.

V dropped 2 bases and J dropped 2 bases, with 7 bases sitting between them. CDR1 is DFQATT and CDR2 is SNEGSKA in the germline V gene (reference sequence). The CDR3 has 12 residues. One entry per CDR3 protein, called by TCRdb with MiXCR from the 5' RACE reads. The sample holds about 50,000 distinct CDR3 sequences, approximately 6% seen once. For this clonotype: What it recognizes is unknown.

Specimen: whole blood, collected at baseline. The J gene is TRBJ2-7, the V gene TRBV20-1; D may correspond to TRBD1 or TRBD2 (5 bases each). The origin of this receptor is an adult who was a healthcare worker with PCR-confirmed SARS-CoV-2 infection or an uninfected control (not recorded which). Here the CDR3 DNA reads TGCAGTGCTAGACGGGACGCCTACGAGCAGTACTTC. This sequence encodes CSARRDAYEQYF.